These 31 T cell receptor beta chains were all obtained from the same sample, sequenced in a study of early T cells in non-severe SARS-CoV-2 infection. In TCRdb, the 5' RACE reads were re-called with MiXCR into one record per CDR3 protein. The table shows 80,000 or so distinct CDR3 sequences, with around 15% occurring only once. The source material was whole blood. The source of these receptors is an adult who was a healthcare worker with PCR-confirmed SARS-CoV-2 infection or an uninfected control (not recorded which).

The chain links TRBV30 to TRBJ2-7, with no clear D. Germline CDR1 and CDR2: GTSNPN and SVGIG (reference sequence). The CDR3 is made up of 11 amino acids. V was trimmed by 0 bases and J by 11 bases, leaving 11 bases between them. The CDR3 sequence: CAWSVAGTKYF. CDR3 bases: TGTGCCTGGAGTGTAGCAGGTACGAAGTACTTC. Supplemented by reference TRBV30 and TRBJ2-7, the full variable domain reads SQTIHQWPATLVQPVGSPLSLECTVEGTSNPNLYWYRQAAGRGLQLLFYSVGIGQISSEVPQNLSASRPQDRQFILSSKKLLLSDSGFYLCAWSVAGTKYFGPGTRLTVT.

The sample holds a few counts of this clonotype. V usage is TRBV10-3 and J usage is TRBJ1-1; D might be TRBD1 (6 bases). The CDR3 is made up of 14 amino acids. Germline assignment: CDR1 ENHRY and CDR2 SYGVKD. The V gene lost 6 bases and the J gene lost 2 bases, with 13 bases spanning the gap. The CDR3 region is CAIRKQGRNTEAFF. The CDR3 nucleotides are TGTGCCATCAGGAAACAGGGAAGAAACACTGAAGCTTTCTTT.

This clonotype was detected many times. CDR3 in DNA: TGTGCCAGCAGCTTTCAGGGAACTAATTCACCCCTCCACTTT. It is translated as CASSFQGTNSPLHF. This rearrangement joins TRBV7-6 to TRBJ1-6, with D perhaps matching TRBD1 (5 bases). The CDR3 extends over 14 amino acids. V lost 3 bases and J lost 6, with 9 bases in between. The germline gives CDR1 SGHVS, CDR2 FNYEAQ.

In this sample, this clonotype turned up many times. The V call is TRBV21-1, the J call TRBJ1-1; TRBD1 was called by the table and not checked on the DNA. TRBV21-1 corresponds to a pseudogene. This CDR3 has 13 residues. This CDR3 reads CASSKKGGIEAFF. The CDR3 nucleotides are TGTGCCAGCAGCAAGAAAGGGGGAATTGAAGCTTTCTTT.

This clonotype was found many times. The chain joins TRBV9 to TRBJ2-5; a possible D gene is TRBD2 (6 bases). Germline CDR1 reads SGDLS; CDR2 reads YYNGEE. The CDR3 is 14 amino acids. Deletions cut 4 bases from V and 5 bases from J, with 15 bases between. This chain's CDR3 is CASSRAGGRETQYF. The CDR3 DNA sequence: TGTGCCAGCAGCCGAGCCGGGGGTAGGGAGACCCAGTACTTC.

The CDR3: CASSEAPGFVSPLHF. In nucleotides, the CDR3 is TGTGCCAGCAGTGAAGCGCCGGGTTTTGTTTCACCCCTCCACTTT. The chain joins TRBV6-1 to TRBJ1-6; no clear D gene. CDR1 and CDR2 from the germline V gene are MNHNS and SASEGT. Trimming left V 0 bases short and J 9 bases short, with 12 bases between. This CDR3 has 15 residues.

The sample holds a few counts of this clonotype. The genes are TRBV28 and TRBJ2-2; 9 positions agree with TRBD1. V lost 7 bases to trimming and J lost 2 bases; unmatched junction nucleotides: 5. This CDR3 is 15 amino acids long. Germline assignment: CDR1 MDHEN and CDR2 SYDVKM. CDR3 DNA sequence: TGTGCCAGCACGCAACAGGGGGCTAACACCGGGGAGCTGTTTTTT. Encoded protein: CASTQQGANTGELFF.

The sample holds many counts of this clonotype. The chain combines TRBV27 with TRBJ2-5; TRBD2 agrees at 13 bases. Germline-derived CDR1 and CDR2 are MNHEY and SMNVEV (reference sequence). V was pared by 5 bases and J by 0 bases, with 9 bases of the junction left unmatched. The CDR3 covers 18 residues. This CDR3 reads CASSPGTSGVSHQETQYF. The CDR3, as DNA: TGTGCCAGCAGTCCCGGGACTAGCGGGGTCTCCCACCAAGAGACCCAGTACTTC.

The rearrangement uses TRBV6-2 or TRBV6-3 and TRBJ2-5, with 12 bases identical to TRBD2. The V gene end was trimmed by 6 bases and the J gene end by 1 base; junction bases not matched to a gene: 6. The CDR3 has 16 residues. Germline CDR1 is MNHEY and CDR2 is SVGEGT. DNA of the CDR3: TGTGCCAGCAGACCCAGACTAGCGGGAGTCCAAGAGACCCAGTACTTC. It yields the protein CASRPRLAGVQETQYF.

This clonotype was detected a few times. The CDR3 DNA reads as TGCGCCAGCAGTCAAGCGGAGAGCTCCTACAATGAGCAGTTCTTC. This sequence encodes CASSQAESSYNEQFF. The J gene is TRBJ2-1, the V gene TRBV5-1, with D perhaps TRBD2 (5 bases). CDR1 is SGHRS, CDR2 YFSETQ, per germline. V gave up 5 bases and J gave up 0 bases, with 12 bases separating them. This CDR3 is 15 amino acids long.

There are a few counts of this clonotype. The chain uses TRBV5-1 and TRBJ2-7, with no clear D. V dropped 5 bases and J dropped 6 bases, with 12 bases sitting between them. The CDR3 runs to 12 residues. Germline loops: CDR1 SGHRS, CDR2 YFSETQ. The CDR3 loop is CASREVSGEQYF. The CDR3 nucleotides read TGCGCCAGCAGAGAGGTCTCCGGCGAGCAGTACTTC.

In its sample, this clonotype was seen many times. This CDR3 reads CASSATGTSGSSYNEQFF. CDR3 sequence (DNA): TGTGCCAGCAGCGCCACCGGGACTAGCGGGAGCTCCTACAATGAGCAGTTCTTC. V and J are TRBV7-9 and TRBJ2-1; the match to TRBD2 covers 14 bases. Germline V gene lookup returns CDR1 SEHNR and CDR2 FQNEAQ (reference sequence). The junction had 6 bases not matched to a gene; V was cut back by 5 bases and J by 0 bases. This CDR3 spans 18 amino acids.

This chain joins TRBV6-2 or TRBV6-3 and TRBJ1-1; no reliable D call. The CDR3 totals 17 residues. V shed 7 bases and J shed 0 bases, with 21 bases lying between them. Germline CDR1 MNHEY, CDR2 SVGEGT. The CDR3 nucleotides are TGTGCCAGCACTCCATCCCGGGCCCGAACCTTGAACACTGAAGCTTTCTTT. Protein sequence: CASTPSRARTLNTEAFF.

There are many counts of this clonotype. The rearrangement joins TRBV7-3 to TRBJ2-1, with TRBD2 identical over 10 bases. Looked up from germline, CDR1 is SGHTA and CDR2 is FQGTGA. V was clipped by 3 bases and J by 6 bases; unmatched bases: 2. The CDR3 spans 14 residues. CDR3: CASSFTSGINEQFF. CDR3 nucleotide sequence: TGTGCCAGCAGCTTTACTAGCGGGATCAATGAGCAGTTCTTC.

This clonotype was recorded a few times. The gene calls are TRBV29-1 and TRBJ1-5, with no clear D. The germline V gene has CDR1 SQVTM and CDR2 ANQGSEA. The CDR3 runs 13 residues. V lost 4 bases to trimming and J lost 0 bases, with 7 bases between them. The CDR3 protein is CSVAPASNQPQHF. CDR3 DNA sequence: TGCAGCGTTGCCCCGGCTAGCAATCAGCCCCAGCATTTT.

This clonotype was picked up many times. This chain links TRBV12-3 or TRBV12-4 with TRBJ2-3; TRBD1 agrees at 8 bases. The CDR3 spans 14 residues. J lost 2 bases, V lost 4 bases, and 2 bases had no gene match. The CDR3 sequence: CASSSDRATDTQYF. For the CDR3, the DNA is TGTGCCAGCAGTTCGGACAGGGCCACAGATACGCAGTATTTT.

In its sample, this clonotype was seen a few times. The V call is TRBV4-1, the J call TRBJ2-7; perhaps TRBD1 as D (5 bases). The CDR3 length is 15 residues. The germline V gene has CDR1 MGHRA and CDR2 YSYEKL. Trimming removed 0 bases at V and 3 bases at J, with 12 bases between. The CDR3 DNA follows: TGCGCCAGCAGCCAAGATCGGCAGGGAATCTACGAGCAGTACTTC. Protein sequence: CASSQDRQGIYEQYF.

This clonotype was recorded a few times. J is TRBJ1-5 and V is TRBV27; tentatively, D is TRBD1 (5 bases). This CDR3 spans 14 amino acids. The germline CDR1 and CDR2 sequences are MNHEY and SMNVEV (reference sequence). The V and J ends lost 3 bases and 3 bases respectively, with 9 bases between them. CDR3 DNA sequence: TGTGCCAGCAGTTTGGGACCAAACAATCAGCCCCAGCATTTT. Translation: CASSLGPNNQPQHF.

Notes on this clonotype: One end of the junction does not line up with germline, which may come from a read error. This chain links TRBV6-6 with TRBJ1-2, with D possibly TRBD1 on 6 matching bases. The CDR3 length is 16 residues. CDR1 MNHNY and CDR2 SVGAGI come from the germline V gene (reference sequence). CDR3 sequence: CASNYLPTLGAAGYTF. Here the CDR3 DNA reads TGTGCCAGCAATTACTTACCCACTTTGGGGGCGGCTGGCTACACCTTC.

This clonotype has ten or more counts. The V gene is TRBV9, the J gene TRBJ1-2; possibly TRBD1 for D (6 bases). Germline V CDR1 and CDR2: SGDLS, YYNGEE. This CDR3 has 15 residues. V was trimmed by 1 base and J by 2 bases, leaving 12 bases between them. This CDR3 is CASSVSQGTNYGYTF. The CDR3 DNA sequence: TGTGCCAGCAGCGTATCCCAGGGGACAAACTATGGCTACACCTTC. The full variable domain, with the rest looked up from reference TRBV9 and TRBJ1-2, is DSGVTQTPKHLITATGQRVTLRCSPRSGDLSVYWYQQSLDQGLQFLIQYYNGEERAKGNILERFSAQQFPDLHSELNLSSLELGDSALYFCASSVSQGTNYGYTFGSGTRLTVV.

This clonotype was seen ten or more times. The chain has TRBV6-2 or TRBV6-3 and TRBJ2-1; TRBD2 agrees at 7 bases. V dropped 7 bases and J dropped 8; count of bases not matched to a gene: 14. The CDR3 runs 15 residues. Looked up from germline, CDR1 is MNHEY and CDR2 is SVGEGT. CDR3 amino acids: CASTPGSGEVHEQFF. DNA for the CDR3: TGTGCCAGCACCCCGGGGAGCGGGGAGGTCCATGAGCAGTTCTTC.

This clonotype was observed many times. The chain employs TRBV12-3 or TRBV12-4 and TRBJ2-5; D possibly uses TRBD1 or TRBD2 (5 bases each). Between the trimmed V and J ends, which lost 5 bases and 5 bases, there was a span of 9 bases. This CDR3 is 12 amino acids long. The CDR3 is CASSGGIETQYF. The DNA of the CDR3 is TGTGCCAGCAGTGGGGGTATCGAGACCCAGTACTTC.

This clonotype was seen a few times. The chain carries TRBV29-1 and TRBJ1-2; D is possibly TRBD1 (5 bases). This CDR3 has 13 amino acids. CDR1 SQVTM and CDR2 ANQGSEA come from the germline V gene. V lost 1 base and J 3 bases, leaving 9 bases between the germline ends. The CDR3 here is CSVEGGTDYGYTF. The CDR3 DNA follows: TGCAGCGTTGAAGGAGGGACCGACTATGGCTACACCTTC.

This clonotype was counted between two and nine times. The chain carries TRBV6-5 and TRBJ2-7, with 10 bases identical to TRBD1. This CDR3 comprises 16 residues. The germline CDR1 and CDR2 sequences are MNHEY and SVGAGI. The V segment lost 4 bases and the J segment 0 bases; nucleotides outside the gene matches: 6. The CDR3 DNA is TGTGCCAGCAGTTGGTCCGGGACAGGGGCCTCCTACGAGCAGTACTTC. This encodes CASSWSGTGASYEQYF.

This clonotype was picked up many times. The rearrangement links TRBV4-1 to TRBJ1-6, with TRBD1 matching 8 bases. Germline CDR1 reads MGHRA; CDR2 reads YSYEKL. J gave up 10 bases and V 4 bases, and 6 bases lay outside the gene matches. The CDR3 is made up of 14 amino acids. In DNA form, the CDR3 reads TGCGCCAGCAGCCCAGGACAGGGTGGCTCACCCCTCCACTTT. As protein: CASSPGQGGSPLHF.

This clonotype has a count of ten or more. The chain couples TRBV7-9 to TRBJ2-5; 7 bases agree with TRBD1. Germline CDR1 SEHNR, CDR2 FQNEAQ (reference sequence). CDR3 size: 16 residues. V was pared by 0 bases and J by 4 bases, with 8 bases of the junction left unmatched. The CDR3 DNA is TGTGCCAGCAGCTTAGCGGGGACAGCTTTTCGAGAGACCCAGTACTTC. Protein sequence: CASSLAGTAFRETQYF. Together with reference TRBV7-9 and TRBJ2-5, the CDR3 gives the full variable domain: DTGVSQNPRHKITKRGQNVTFRCDPISEHNRLYWYRQTLGQGPEFLTYFQNEAQLEKSRLLSDRFSAERPKGSFSTLEIQRTEQGDSAMYLCASSLAGTAFRETQYFGPGTRLLVL.

In this sample, this clonotype turned up a few times. V is TRBV7-9 and J is TRBJ2-1, with D perhaps being TRBD1 or TRBD2 (5 bases each). V gave up 1 base and J gave up 3 bases, with 16 bases separating them. The germline V gene has CDR1 SEHNR and CDR2 FQNEAQ (reference sequence). The CDR3 extends over 17 amino acids. The CDR3 nucleotides read TGTGCCAGCAGCTTAGGCTACGGGACCACAGTCTACAATGAGCAGTTCTTC. Translated, it gives CASSLGYGTTVYNEQFF.

This clonotype occurred many times. The chain carries TRBV7-9 and TRBJ1-6; 7 nucleotides match TRBD1. CDR1 SEHNR and CDR2 FQNEAQ come from the germline V gene (reference sequence). This CDR3 is 14 amino acids long. V shed 5 bases and J 5 bases; nucleotides not matched to a gene: 3. CDR3 residues: CASSPGQHNSPLHF. CDR3 sequence (DNA): TGTGCCAGCAGCCCGGGACAGCATAATTCACCCCTCCACTTT. Drawing the rest from reference TRBV7-9 and TRBJ1-6, the complete variable domain is DTGVSQNPRHKITKRGQNVTFRCDPISEHNRLYWYRQTLGQGPEFLTYFQNEAQLEKSRLLSDRFSAERPKGSFSTLEIQRTEQGDSAMYLCASSPGQHNSPLHFGNGTRLTVT.

This clonotype was recorded at least ten times. The chain couples TRBV6-4 to TRBJ2-3; D unclear. The CDR3 length is 13 residues. The germline V gene has CDR1 MRHNA and CDR2 SNTAGT. V dropped 3 bases and J dropped 2 bases, with 6 bases sitting between them. CDR3 amino acids: CASSERYTDTQYF. In DNA, the CDR3 is TGTGCCAGCAGTGAGCGGTACACAGATACGCAGTATTTT.

This clonotype has ten or more counts. This chain connects TRBV20-1 to TRBJ2-1, with D unresolved. This CDR3 has 15 residues. In germline, CDR1 is DFQATT, CDR2 SNEGSKA (reference sequence). Between the trimmed V and J ends, which lost 0 bases and 0 bases, there was a span of 9 bases. The CDR3 nucleotides are TGCAGTGCTAGAGATCGGGCCCGCTCCTACAATGAGCAGTTCTTC. Residues: CSARDRARSYNEQFF.

Ten or more counts support this clonotype. The rearrangement joins TRBV6-6 to TRBJ2-2; maybe TRBD1 (5 bases). The CDR3 length is 15 residues. Trimming stripped 2 bases from V and 5 bases from J, with 12 bases between. In germline, CDR1 is MNHNY, CDR2 SVGAGI (reference sequence). DNA for the CDR3: TGTGCCAGCAGTTACGAGACAGTGTTTACCGGGGAGCTGTTTTTT. As protein: CASSYETVFTGELFF.